The 29 T cell receptor beta chains below were found in one sample sequenced in a study of blood T cell repertoires in COVID-19. The assay was immunoSEQ multiplex PCR, and TCRdb's table has in-frame clones only and misses some. The sample includes 200,000 to 300,000 clones, 91% of them seen just once. The source material was peripheral blood. Receptors were obtained from a person in their late teens or twenties with COVID-19, enrolled during active disease.

The V call is TRBV19, the J call TRBJ1-1; 7 nucleotides match TRBD1. V lost 10 bases, J lost 2 bases, and 7 bases stayed unmatched. The CDR3 runs 13 residues. The germline V gene encodes CDR1 LNHDA and CDR2 SQIVND (reference sequence). The CDR3 coding sequence is TGTGCCACCTCCGGGACAGCTAACACTGAAGCTTTCTTT. Translating it yields CATSGTANTEAFF.

The J gene is TRBJ2-7, the V gene TRBV7-3; D is undetermined. In germline, CDR1 is SGHTA, CDR2 FQGTGA. The CDR3 length is 18 residues. Trimming cost V 0 bases and J 2 bases, with 20 bases left between them. CDR3 sequence (DNA): TGTGCCAGCAGCTTAACGTTTTCTGTGGTTGGCGGCACCTACGAGCAGTACTTC. Translated: CASSLTFSVVGGTYEQYF. The full variable domain, completed using reference TRBV7-3 and TRBJ2-7, is GAGVSQTPSNKVTEKGKYVELRCDPISGHTALYWYRQSLGQGPEFLIYFQGTGAADDSGLPNDRFFAVRPEGSVSTLKIQRTERGDSAVYLCASSLTFSVVGGTYEQYFGPGTRLTVT.

The chain couples TRBV28 to TRBJ2-1; perhaps TRBD2 as D (6 bases). Deletions cut 5 bases from V and 5 bases from J, with 13 bases between. The CDR3 runs to 14 residues. Germline CDR1 is MDHEN and CDR2 is SYDVKM. The CDR3 spells CASSGDFRNNEQFF. CDR3 in DNA: TGTGCCAGCAGTGGGGACTTCCGAAACAATGAGCAGTTCTTC.

The table lists this clone with a count of one. This sequence joins TRBV6-1 and TRBJ1-5; possible D gene TRBD1, 5 bases. The V gene's germline CDR1 is MNHNS and CDR2 SASEGT. This CDR3 has 17 residues. Trimming took 1 base from V and 9 from J, leaving 22 bases between them. The CDR3 region has the DNA TGTGCCAGCAGTGAAGGAGCGACAGCCTTATTCCTCTCGCCCCAGCATTTT. This translates into CASSEGATALFLSPQHF.

The chain links TRBV3-1 (or the pseudogene TRBV3-2) to TRBJ1-5; TRBD1 is a possible D gene (5 bases). This CDR3 is built from 14 residues. Germline CDR1 LGHDT, CDR2 YNNKEL (reference sequence). Trimming cost V 0 bases and J 2 bases, with 5 bases left between them. CDR3 in amino acids: CASSQDRGNQPQHF. In DNA, the CDR3 is TGTGCCAGCAGCCAAGACAGGGGCAATCAGCCCCAGCATTTT.

This clone occurred once. V and J are TRBV11-1 and TRBJ2-7, with 7 bases fitting TRBD1. Germline trimming cut 4 bases from V and 0 bases from J; bases unmatched to any gene: 3. Germline CDR1 SGHAT, CDR2 FQDESV (reference sequence). This CDR3 spans 14 amino acids. The CDR3 protein is CASSYRGRSYEQYF. Here the CDR3 DNA reads TGTGCCAGCAGCTACAGGGGTCGCTCCTACGAGCAGTACTTC.

This sequence joins TRBV11-2 and TRBJ1-5; 8 nucleotides agree with TRBD1. The CDR3 totals 15 residues. Germline V lookup: CDR1 SGHAT, CDR2 FQNNGV. The V and J ends lost 5 bases and 6 bases, in that order; junction bases with no gene match: 9. In DNA, the CDR3 is TGTGCCAGCAGCCTAGGACAGGGCAGGGGTCAGCCCCAGCATTTT. The encoded protein is CASSLGQGRGQPQHF.

This rearrangement joins TRBV6-5 to TRBJ2-1; 7 nucleotides line up with TRBD2. The junction had 5 bases not matched to a gene; V was cut back by 6 bases and J by 12 bases. The CDR3 runs to 11 residues. CDR1 is MNHEY and CDR2 is SVGAGI in the germline V gene. This CDR3 reads CASRRGGGQFF. The CDR3 coding sequence is TGTGCCAGCAGACGCGGGGGAGGGCAGTTCTTC.

This clone occurred once. A much larger clone is a single base away; this may be a read error. The chain recombines TRBV10-3 with TRBJ1-5; 9 bases line up with TRBD1. The CDR3 extends over 13 amino acids. V gave up 6 bases and J gave up 6 bases; unmatched junction bases: 3. Germline lookup yields CDR1 ENHRY and CDR2 SYGVKD. The CDR3 region is CAISLGQGQPQHF. As DNA, the CDR3 is TGTGCCATCAGCTTGGGACAGGGTCAGCCCCAGCATTTT.

The genes are TRBV5-1 and TRBJ2-7; D not resolved. Germline-derived CDR1 and CDR2 are SGHRS and YFSETQ. V was clipped by 0 bases and J by 2 bases, with 6 bases between them. This CDR3 contains 13 residues. The CDR3 coding sequence is TGCGCCAGCAGCTTGGGCGGCCCCTACGAGCAGTACTTC. Encoded protein: CASSLGGPYEQYF.

The chain combines TRBV6-2 or TRBV6-3 with TRBJ1-1; 9 nucleotides line up with TRBD1. Germline-derived CDR1 and CDR2 are MNHEY and SVGEGT. J was trimmed by 3 bases and V by 3 bases; bases with no gene match: 5. The CDR3 sequence is 15 residues long. The CDR3 sequence is CASSYSDRGDTEAFF. Written as DNA, the CDR3 is TGTGCCAGCAGTTATTCGGACAGGGGAGACACTGAAGCTTTCTTT.

The rearrangement uses TRBV27 and TRBJ2-7; 11 positions agree with TRBD1. The CDR3 runs to 15 residues. Trimming removed 8 bases from V and 3 bases from J; junction bases left unmatched: 9. Germline lookup yields CDR1 MNHEY and CDR2 SMNVEV (reference sequence). The CDR3 sequence is CASRRGDRGDYEQYF. The CDR3 region has the DNA TGTGCCAGCCGCCGGGGGGACAGGGGGGACTACGAGCAGTACTTC.

The CDR3 region has the DNA TGTGCCAGTAAGGGGGAACCAACTAATGAAAAACTGTTTTTT. This translates into CASKGEPTNEKLFF. The rearrangement uses TRBV19 and TRBJ1-4, with a possible D match to TRBD1 (6 bases). The CDR3 spans 14 residues. Germline V gives CDR1 LNHDA, CDR2 SQIVND (reference sequence). V shed 7 bases and J shed 0 bases, with 9 bases lying between them.

The rearrangement links TRBV5-1 to TRBJ1-1; D uncertain. V was cut by 3 bases and J by 1 base, with 7 bases left in between. This CDR3 is built from 13 residues. Germline values: CDR1 SGHRS, CDR2 YFSETQ. The CDR3 sequence: CASSYRQNTEAFF. The CDR3 coding sequence is TGCGCCAGCAGCTACCGACAGAACACTGAAGCTTTCTTT. The full variable domain, with the rest looked up from reference TRBV5-1 and TRBJ1-1, is KAGVTQTPRYLIKTRGQQVTLSCSPISGHRSVSWYQQTPGQGLQFLFEYFSETQRNKGNFPGRFSGRQFSNSRSEMNVSTLELGDSALYLCASSYRQNTEAFFGQGTRLTVV.

The chain uses TRBV7-9 and TRBJ1-1; D not resolved. V lost 10 bases, J lost 5 bases, and 17 bases lay in between. CDR1 and CDR2 from the germline V gene are SEHNR and FQNEAQ (reference sequence). The CDR3 is 13 residues long. As DNA, the CDR3 is TGTGCCACTCCGACCGGGATACGTACTGAAGCTTTCTTT. This sequence encodes CATPTGIRTEAFF.

CDR3 DNA sequence: TGTGCCTGGAGTGTAGGGGGACAGGGGGAAACCGGGGAGCTGTTTTTT. Amino acid sequence: CAWSVGGQGETGELFF. The J gene is TRBJ2-2, the V gene TRBV30, with 11 positions matching TRBD1. The germline CDR1 and CDR2 sequences are GTSNPN and SVGIG (reference sequence). The CDR3 totals 16 residues. The V segment lost 0 bases and the J segment 5 bases; nucleotides outside the gene matches: 5. Full variable domain (remainder filled in from reference TRBV30 and TRBJ2-2): SQTIHQWPATLVQPVGSPLSLECTVEGTSNPNLYWYRQAAGRGLQLLFYSVGIGQISSEVPQNLSASRPQDRQFILSSKKLLLSDSGFYLCAWSVGGQGETGELFFGEGSRLTVL.

The chain recombines TRBV6-5 with TRBJ1-4; TRBD1 is a possible D gene (6 bases). Trimming removed 4 bases at V and 4 bases at J, with 16 bases between. Germline loops: CDR1 MNHEY, CDR2 SVGAGI. This CDR3 has 16 amino acids. CDR3 loop: CASSFLQGIFNEKLFF. CDR3 bases: TGTGCCAGCAGTTTCCTACAGGGAATTTTTAATGAAAAACTGTTTTTT.

The chain couples TRBV20-1 to TRBJ2-7; 7 bases line up with TRBD2. With V trimmed by 3 bases and J by 3 bases, 8 bases remained unmatched. The CDR3 sequence is 14 residues long. Germline V lookup: CDR1 DFQATT, CDR2 SNEGSKA (reference sequence). The CDR3 region is CSASRALAVYEQYF. The CDR3 nucleotides are TGCAGTGCTAGTCGGGCCCTAGCGGTCTACGAGCAGTACTTC.

The table lists this clone with a count of one. The rearrangement links TRBV5-4 to TRBJ2-3; a weak D match, TRBD1 (6 bases). The CDR3 length is 14 residues. Germline assignment: CDR1 SGHNT and CDR2 YYREEE (reference sequence). V lost 4 bases and J 6 bases, leaving 15 bases between the germline ends. The CDR3 spells CASSMTGNADTQYF. The CDR3 coding sequence is TGTGCCAGCAGCATGACAGGCAATGCGGATACGCAGTATTTT.

The chain uses TRBV4-1 and TRBJ2-7; 11 nucleotides align to TRBD2. Germline assignment: CDR1 MGHRA and CDR2 YSYEKL. Trimming took 8 bases from V and 0 from J; bases not matched to a gene: 6. This CDR3 region has 15 residues. In DNA form, the CDR3 reads TGCGCCAGCCAGATAGCGGGAGGGCCCTCCTACGAGCAGTACTTC. It yields the protein CASQIAGGPSYEQYF.

This chain links TRBV2 with TRBJ2-1; 7 nucleotides match TRBD2. V shed 5 bases, J shed 4 bases, and the junction held 14 bases outside the gene matches. The CDR3 runs to 17 residues. Germline values: CDR1 SNHLY, CDR2 FYNNEI. The CDR3 DNA sequence: TGTGCCAGCAGTCCGGCCTCGGGGCTAGCGGCTTACAATGAGCAGTTCTTC. It is translated as CASSPASGLAAYNEQFF.

This clone was observed once. V and J are TRBV6-1 and TRBJ1-2, with D unclear. V lost 1 base to trimming and J lost 4 bases, with 19 bases between them. The CDR3 consists of 17 residues. The germline CDR1 and CDR2 sequences are MNHNS and SASEGT. The CDR3 DNA sequence: TGTGCCAGCAGTGAAGTCTCAGCGACCTCGGCGGTCTATGGCTACACCTTC. Translation: CASSEVSATSAVYGYTF.

The chain employs TRBV6-2 or TRBV6-3 and TRBJ2-7, with TRBD2 matching 10 bases. V lost 4 bases, J lost 3 bases, and 6 bases stayed unmatched. There are 15 residues in the CDR3. Germline V gives CDR1 MNHEY, CDR2 SVGEGT. The CDR3 loop is CASSSKGLASYEQYF. CDR3 coding DNA: TGTGCCAGCAGTTCTAAGGGACTAGCGAGCTACGAGCAGTACTTC.

V usage is TRBV15 and J usage is TRBJ2-5, with D possibly being TRBD2 (5 bases). The CDR3 loop spans 15 amino acids. CDR1 and CDR2 from the germline V gene are LNHNV and YYDKDF (reference sequence). V was shortened by 0 bases and J by 5 bases, with 13 bases between the two germline ends. The DNA of the CDR3 is TGTGCCACCAGCAGAGATCTCGGGAACGGGGAGACCCAGTACTTC. Translated: CATSRDLGNGETQYF.

The rearrangement uses TRBV25-1 and TRBJ2-1; 7 nucleotides agree with TRBD2. This CDR3 has 15 residues. Trimming cost V 3 bases and J 0 bases; bases outside gene matches: 2. Germline V CDR1 and CDR2: MGHDK, SYGVNS. CDR3 DNA: TGTGCCAGCAGTGATAGCGGGCCCTCCTACAATGAGCAGTTCTTC. This codes for CASSDSGPSYNEQFF.

This clone has just one count. V is TRBV13 and J is TRBJ1-2; TRBD1 matches 8 bases. The length of the CDR3 is 14 residues. V shed 5 bases, J shed 5 bases, and the junction held 7 bases outside the gene matches. Germline V gene data show CDR1 as PRHDT and CDR2 as FYEKMQ (reference sequence). CDR3 nucleotide sequence: TGTGCCAGCAGCCCCAGGGGGCTCACGTATGGCTACACCTTC. It is translated as CASSPRGLTYGYTF.

This clone was observed a few times. The chain combines TRBV5-4 with TRBJ1-3; a possible D gene is TRBD1 (5 bases). V lost 2 bases, J lost 1 base, and 13 bases lay in between. The germline CDR1 and CDR2 sequences are SGHNT and YYREEE (reference sequence). The CDR3 is 16 amino acids. The DNA of the CDR3 is TGTGCCAGCAGCTTAAAAACAGGTTTATCTGGAAACACCATATATTTT. Protein sequence: CASSLKTGLSGNTIYF.

The chain carries TRBV10-2 and TRBJ2-7; 7 nucleotides align to TRBD2. Germline values: CDR1 WSHSY, CDR2 SAAADI. V trimming: 7 bases; J trimming: 2 bases; junction bases outside the gene matches: 8. This CDR3 comprises 14 residues. CDR3 region: CASTNLAVTYEQYF. The CDR3 bases are TGCGCCAGCACTAATCTAGCGGTAACCTACGAGCAGTACTTC.

This clone occurred once. The chain uses TRBV7-9 and TRBJ2-1, with 9 positions matching TRBD1. Unmatched junction bases numbered 8, after V lost 1 base and J lost 10 bases. CDR3 length: 15 amino acids. Looked up from germline, CDR1 is SEHNR and CDR2 is FQNEAQ (reference sequence). CDR3 sequence reads: CASSLDSAGTGEQFF. The CDR3 bases are TGTGCCAGCAGCTTAGACTCTGCAGGGACAGGGGAGCAGTTCTTC.